The 7 T cell receptor beta chains below come from one sample, sequenced in a study of control samples from healthy donors and cancer patients. The data were produced by immunoSEQ multiplex PCR, yet TCRdb's version contains in-frame clones alone and is incomplete. Here the sample spans about 140,000 clones, about 89% being singletons. Sample: blood. These receptors were collected from a man aged 18 to 30 in good health.

The chain recombines TRBV4-1 with TRBJ2-1; D remains ambiguous. V was pared by 5 bases and J by 0 bases, with 14 bases between. Germline-derived CDR1 and CDR2 are MGHRA and YSYEKL. The CDR3 consists of 16 residues. This CDR3 reads CASSKLPGNSYNEQFF. In nucleotides, the CDR3 is TGCGCCAGCAGCAAATTACCAGGAAACTCCTACAATGAGCAGTTCTTC.

V is TRBV27 and J is TRBJ1-1; TRBD1 might be the D (5 bases). Germline loops: CDR1 MNHEY, CDR2 SMNVEV (reference sequence). Trimming stripped 5 bases from V and 2 bases from J, with 18 bases between. The length of the CDR3 is 16 residues. Written as DNA, the CDR3 is TGTGCCAGCAGTGCGCGCCGGGGACCCCGTAACACTGAAGCTTTCTTT. This codes for CASSARRGPRNTEAFF.

The chain employs TRBV30 and TRBJ1-5; D gene ambiguous. Trimming took off 0 bases at V and 0 bases at J, with 12 bases between the two ends. CDR1 is GTSNPN and CDR2 is SVGIG in the germline V gene (reference sequence). The CDR3 contains 16 residues. The CDR3 protein is CAWSVLGPNSNQPQHF. The CDR3 coding sequence is TGTGCCTGGAGTGTACTCGGCCCTAATAGCAATCAGCCCCAGCATTTT.

The chain couples TRBV30 to TRBJ1-4; D possibly corresponds to TRBD1 (5 bases). The CDR3 length is 14 residues. V was trimmed by 2 bases and J by 3 bases, leaving 10 bases between them. Germline loops: CDR1 GTSNPN, CDR2 SVGIG (reference sequence). This CDR3 is CAWSIGAPNEKLFF. DNA of the CDR3: TGTGCCTGGAGTATAGGGGCACCTAATGAAAAACTGTTTTTT.

The genes are TRBV19 and TRBJ1-6; TRBD1 agrees at 9 bases. The CDR3 extends over 14 amino acids. The V and J ends lost 7 bases and 8 bases, in that order; junction bases with no gene match: 6. Germline CDR1 reads LNHDA; CDR2 reads SQIVND (reference sequence). The CDR3 protein is CASTGTGSYSPLHF. Written as DNA, the CDR3 is TGTGCCAGTACCGGGACAGGGAGTTATTCACCCCTCCACTTT.

The chain joins TRBV11-3 to TRBJ2-3; TRBD2 aligns across 13 bases. From germline, CDR1 is SGHNT and CDR2 YENEEA. With V trimmed by 5 bases and J by 2 bases, 7 bases remained unmatched. There are 17 residues in the CDR3. The CDR3 region is CASSAGTSGVLTDTQYF. DNA of the CDR3: TGTGCCAGCAGCGCCGGGACTAGCGGGGTCCTCACAGATACGCAGTATTTT.

This sequence joins TRBV5-1 and TRBJ1-3; possible D gene TRBD1, 6 bases. Between the trimmed V and J ends, which lost 0 bases and 16 bases, there was a span of 8 bases. Germline V gene lookup returns CDR1 SGHRS and CDR2 YFSETQ. The CDR3 runs 10 residues. The CDR3 DNA reads as TGCGCCAGCAGCTTGGACAGGGTCTATTTT. It is translated as CASSLDRVYF.